This TCR beta chain was captured by sequencing in a study of blood T cell repertoires in COVID-19 (TCRdb year 2020). A note on the overall study: Samples covering the acute and convalescent phases of COVID-19 were provided by collaborators in the United States, Italy and Spain. The prospective study material was composed of cDNA or gDNA derived from T cells, B-cell-depleted T cells, or PBMCs. Subjects who had been exposed to COVID-19, were actively infected with it, or had recovered from it provided the deeply sampled blood TCRbeta repertoires that made up the dataset. The repertoires were released in a freely available public database meant as a resource for research on the immune response to SARS-CoV-2. Samples came from the ongoing ImmuneRACE study (first 160 participants) plus 1,254 subjects from 6 global collaborators. A de-identified subject ID, COVID-19 status, age in years and sex were almost always included in the sample metadata. Where HLA class I and class II types were available, the types were taken from metadata supplied by the sample provider, not from assay-based typing. Points the paper makes about the study in general: Clinical and demographic metadata were provided uncurated, with the amount varying by source and participant.

Comment on this clone: Its recognized antigen is unknown. Per-nucleotide qualities are absent, and no much larger clonotype sits a single base away.

The germline V gene (reference sequence) sets CDR1 to SEHNR and CDR2 to FQNEAQ. The junction shows trimming of 5 bases on V and 0 bases on J, and the gene matches do not reach 10 bases of it. The CDR3 has 17 amino acids, counting the end cysteine and phenylalanine. CDR3 DNA only is kept here, 51 bases in frame from base 1. TCRbeta CDR3 regions were amplified from genomic DNA using the immunoSEQ Assay, a bias-controlled multiplex PCR. In the paper's pipeline: Nucleated cell counts per sample were estimated from amplification of reference gene primers within the assay. To quantify the absolute abundance of each unique TCRbeta CDR3 rearrangement, sequence reads were collapsed and filtered. For each sample, productive Simpson clonality was calculated as the square root of Simpson's diversity index across productive rearrangements. This is the immuneACCESS table as TCRdb keeps it, with only in-frame sequences that have V and J called. A part of the clones is gone; compared with another copy, unresolved V genes explain less than half, and the rest is unexplained. V and J calls and clone size are those listed in that table; D and trimming were worked out from the DNA. Counted in this sample were about 160,000 clones; approximately 88% of them appeared once. The ten largest account for roughly 9.2% of the sample.

Collaborating institutions collected whole blood in K2EDTA tubes following their own protocols. For TCRbeta analysis, collaborator samples were shipped as frozen whole blood, as isolated PBMCs, or as DNA extracted from either sample type. Specimen: peripheral blood. The clonotype comes from a woman older than 75 with active or convalescent COVID-19. The sequence links TRBV7-9 to TRBJ2-3, and TRBD2 aligns with 8 junction nucleotides. This receptor carries the CDR3 CASSRYATSGSTDTQYF. The base sequence is TGTGCCAGCAGCCGTTATGCCACTAGCGGTAGCACAGATACGCAGTATTTT.